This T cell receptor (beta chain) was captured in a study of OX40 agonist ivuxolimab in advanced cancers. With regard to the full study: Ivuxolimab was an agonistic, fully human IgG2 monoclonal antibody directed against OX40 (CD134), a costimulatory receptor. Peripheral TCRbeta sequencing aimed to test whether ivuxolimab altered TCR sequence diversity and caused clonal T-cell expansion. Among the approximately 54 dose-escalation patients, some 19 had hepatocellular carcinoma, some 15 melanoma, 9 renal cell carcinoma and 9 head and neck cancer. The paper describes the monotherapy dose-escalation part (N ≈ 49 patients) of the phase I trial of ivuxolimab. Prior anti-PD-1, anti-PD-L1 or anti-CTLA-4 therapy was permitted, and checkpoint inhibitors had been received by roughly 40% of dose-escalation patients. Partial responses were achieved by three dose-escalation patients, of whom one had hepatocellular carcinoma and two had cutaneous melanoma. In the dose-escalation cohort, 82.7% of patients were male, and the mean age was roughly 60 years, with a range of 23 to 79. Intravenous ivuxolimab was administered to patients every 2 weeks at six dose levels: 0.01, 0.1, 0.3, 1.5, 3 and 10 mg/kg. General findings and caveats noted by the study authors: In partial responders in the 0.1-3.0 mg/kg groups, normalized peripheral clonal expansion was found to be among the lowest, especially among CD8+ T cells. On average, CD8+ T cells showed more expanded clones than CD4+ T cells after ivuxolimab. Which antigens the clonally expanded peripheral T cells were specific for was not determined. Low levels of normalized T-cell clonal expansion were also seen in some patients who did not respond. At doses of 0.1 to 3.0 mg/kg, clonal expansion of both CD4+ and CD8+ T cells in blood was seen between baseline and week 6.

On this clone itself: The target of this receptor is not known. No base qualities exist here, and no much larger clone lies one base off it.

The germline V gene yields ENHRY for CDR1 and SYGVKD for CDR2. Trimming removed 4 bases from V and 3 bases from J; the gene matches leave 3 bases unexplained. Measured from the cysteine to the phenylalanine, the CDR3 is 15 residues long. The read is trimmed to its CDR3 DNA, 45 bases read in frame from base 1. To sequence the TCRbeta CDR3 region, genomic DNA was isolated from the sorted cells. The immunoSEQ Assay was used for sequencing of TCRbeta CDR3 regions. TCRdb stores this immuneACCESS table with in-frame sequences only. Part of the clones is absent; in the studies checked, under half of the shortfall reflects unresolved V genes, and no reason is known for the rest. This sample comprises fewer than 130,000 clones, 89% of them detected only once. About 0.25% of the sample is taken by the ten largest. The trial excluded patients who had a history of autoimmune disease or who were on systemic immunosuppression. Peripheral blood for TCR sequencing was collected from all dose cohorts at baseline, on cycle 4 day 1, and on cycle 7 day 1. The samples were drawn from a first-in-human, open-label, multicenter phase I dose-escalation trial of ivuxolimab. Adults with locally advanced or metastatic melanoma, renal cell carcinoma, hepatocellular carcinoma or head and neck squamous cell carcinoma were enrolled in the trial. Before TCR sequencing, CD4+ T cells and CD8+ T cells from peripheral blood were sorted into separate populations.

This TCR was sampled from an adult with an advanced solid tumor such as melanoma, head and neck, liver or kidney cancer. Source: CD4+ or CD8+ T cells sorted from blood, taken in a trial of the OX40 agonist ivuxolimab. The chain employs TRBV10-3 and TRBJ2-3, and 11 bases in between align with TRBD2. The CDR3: CAISAPSGGTDTQYF. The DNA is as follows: TGTGCCATCAGTGCTCCTAGCGGGGGGACAGATACGCAGTATTTT.